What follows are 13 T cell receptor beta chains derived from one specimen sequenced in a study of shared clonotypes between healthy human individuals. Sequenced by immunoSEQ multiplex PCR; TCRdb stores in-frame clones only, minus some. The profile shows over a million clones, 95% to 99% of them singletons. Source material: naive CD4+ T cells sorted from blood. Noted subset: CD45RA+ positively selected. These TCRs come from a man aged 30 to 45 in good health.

The CDR3 loop is CASSTKSAGVEAFF. CDR3 in DNA: TGTGCCAGCAGCACAAAAAGCGCAGGGGTGGAGGCTTTCTTT. The rearrangement uses TRBV5-4 and TRBJ1-1; D might be TRBD1 (6 bases). There are 14 residues in the CDR3. V gave up 4 bases and J gave up 11 bases, with 21 bases separating them. Germline V gene sequence: CDR1 SGHNT, CDR2 YYREEE (reference sequence).

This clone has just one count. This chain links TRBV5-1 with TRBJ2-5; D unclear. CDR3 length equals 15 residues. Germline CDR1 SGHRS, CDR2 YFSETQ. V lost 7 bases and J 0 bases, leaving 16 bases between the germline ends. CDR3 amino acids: CASLSRVSYQETQYF. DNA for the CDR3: TGCGCCAGCCTCAGTCGAGTTTCTTACCAAGAGACCCAGTACTTC. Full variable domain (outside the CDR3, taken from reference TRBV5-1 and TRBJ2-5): KAGVTQTPRYLIKTRGQQVTLSCSPISGHRSVSWYQQTPGQGLQFLFEYFSETQRNKGNFPGRFSGRQFSNSRSEMNVSTLELGDSALYLCASLSRVSYQETQYFGPGTRLLVL.

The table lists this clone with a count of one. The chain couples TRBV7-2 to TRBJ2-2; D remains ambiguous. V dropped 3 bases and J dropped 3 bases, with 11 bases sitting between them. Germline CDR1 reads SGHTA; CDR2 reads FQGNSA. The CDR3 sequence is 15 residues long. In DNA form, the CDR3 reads TGTGCCAGCAGCTTCACTGCGGCGTACACCGGGGAGCTGTTTTTT. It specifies CASSFTAAYTGELFF.

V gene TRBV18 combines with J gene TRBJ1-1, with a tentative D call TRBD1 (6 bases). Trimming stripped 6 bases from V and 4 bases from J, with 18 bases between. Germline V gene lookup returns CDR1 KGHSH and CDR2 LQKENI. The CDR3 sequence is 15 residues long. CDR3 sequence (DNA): TGTGCCAGCTCGGTGGGTTGGCAGGGGACCACTGAAGCTTTCTTT. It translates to CASSVGWQGTTEAFF.

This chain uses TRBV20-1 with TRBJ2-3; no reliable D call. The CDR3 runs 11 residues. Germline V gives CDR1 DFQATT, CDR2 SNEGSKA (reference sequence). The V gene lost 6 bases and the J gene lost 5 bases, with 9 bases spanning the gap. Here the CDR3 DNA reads TGCAGTGCCGAGGCACGAGATACGCAGTATTTT. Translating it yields CSAEARDTQYF.

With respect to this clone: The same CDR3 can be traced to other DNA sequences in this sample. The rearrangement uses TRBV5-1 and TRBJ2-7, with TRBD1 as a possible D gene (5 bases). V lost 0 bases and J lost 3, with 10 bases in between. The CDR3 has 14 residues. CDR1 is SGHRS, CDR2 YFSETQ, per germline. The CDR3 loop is CASSLEAGLYEQYF. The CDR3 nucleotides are TGCGCCAGCAGCTTGGAGGCAGGGCTCTACGAGCAGTACTTC. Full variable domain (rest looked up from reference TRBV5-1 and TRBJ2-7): KAGVTQTPRYLIKTRGQQVTLSCSPISGHRSVSWYQQTPGQGLQFLFEYFSETQRNKGNFPGRFSGRQFSNSRSEMNVSTLELGDSALYLCASSLEAGLYEQYFGPGTRLTVT.

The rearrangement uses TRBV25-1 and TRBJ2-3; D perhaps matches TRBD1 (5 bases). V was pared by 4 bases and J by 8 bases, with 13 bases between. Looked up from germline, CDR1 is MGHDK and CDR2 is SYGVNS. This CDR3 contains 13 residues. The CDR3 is CASSVDSPSTQYF. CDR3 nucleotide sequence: TGTGCCAGCAGTGTCGACAGCCCTAGTACGCAGTATTTT.

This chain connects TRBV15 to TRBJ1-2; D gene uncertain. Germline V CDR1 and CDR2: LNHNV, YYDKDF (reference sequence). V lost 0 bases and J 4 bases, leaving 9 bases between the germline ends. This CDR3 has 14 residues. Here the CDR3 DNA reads TGTGCCACCAGCAGAGATGTCGGCAGCTATGGCTACACCTTC. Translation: CATSRDVGSYGYTF.

CDR3 protein: CASSWTGGFAKNIQYF. As DNA, the CDR3 is TGTGCCAGTAGTTGGACAGGGGGTTTCGCCAAAAACATTCAGTACTTC. V usage is TRBV19 and J usage is TRBJ2-4; 10 nucleotides agree with TRBD1. V was pared by 5 bases and J by 1 base, with 5 bases of the junction left unmatched. The CDR3 has 16 residues. In germline, CDR1 is LNHDA, CDR2 SQIVND (reference sequence). The full variable domain, its missing parts supplied by reference TRBV19 and TRBJ2-4, is DGGITQSPKYLFRKEGQNVTLSCEQNLNHDAMYWYRQDPGQGLRLIYYSQIVNDFQKGDIAEGYSVSREKKESFPLTVTSAQKNPTAFYLCASSWTGGFAKNIQYFGAGTRLSVL.

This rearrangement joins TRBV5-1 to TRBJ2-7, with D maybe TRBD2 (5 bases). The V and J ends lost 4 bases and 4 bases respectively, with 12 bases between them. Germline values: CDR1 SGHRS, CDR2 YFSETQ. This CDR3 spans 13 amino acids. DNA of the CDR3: TGCGCCAGCAGCCCCCTAGCCATATACGAGCAGTACTTC. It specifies CASSPLAIYEQYF.

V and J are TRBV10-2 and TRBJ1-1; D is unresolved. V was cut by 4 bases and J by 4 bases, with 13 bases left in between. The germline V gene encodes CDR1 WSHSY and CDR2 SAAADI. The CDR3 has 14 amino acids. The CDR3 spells CASSVSLPTTEAFF. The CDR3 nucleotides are TGCGCCAGCAGTGTCTCCCTACCGACCACTGAAGCTTTCTTT.

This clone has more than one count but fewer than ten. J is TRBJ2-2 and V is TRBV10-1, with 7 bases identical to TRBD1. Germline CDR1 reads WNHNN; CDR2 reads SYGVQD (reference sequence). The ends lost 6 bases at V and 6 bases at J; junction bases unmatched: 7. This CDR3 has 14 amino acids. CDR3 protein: CASSSGTVAGELFF. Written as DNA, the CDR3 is TGCGCCAGCAGCTCCGGGACAGTTGCCGGGGAGCTGTTTTTT.

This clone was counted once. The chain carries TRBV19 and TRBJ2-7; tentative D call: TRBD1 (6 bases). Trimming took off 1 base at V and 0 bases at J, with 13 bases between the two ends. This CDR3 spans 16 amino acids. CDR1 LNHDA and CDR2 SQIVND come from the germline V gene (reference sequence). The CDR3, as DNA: TGTGCCAGTAGTATAGGGTACAAGGACAGCTCCTACGAGCAGTACTTC. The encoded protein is CASSIGYKDSSYEQYF. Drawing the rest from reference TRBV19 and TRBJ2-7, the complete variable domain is DGGITQSPKYLFRKEGQNVTLSCEQNLNHDAMYWYRQDPGQGLRLIYYSQIVNDFQKGDIAEGYSVSREKKESFPLTVTSAQKNPTAFYLCASSIGYKDSSYEQYFGPGTRLTVT.